The rows below give T cell receptor beta chains drawn from one sample of a study of a mutant IDH1 vaccine in newly diagnosed glioma. These receptors have no identified antigens. Libraries were prepared by immunoSEQ multiplex PCR; TCRdb keeps only in-frame clonotypes and omits some of them. Among 50,000 to 65,000 clones listed, more than 75% were seen once. The starting material was PBMCs, obtained from a glioma patient whose treatment included an IDH1 peptide vaccine. Every receptor here comes from a man in his forties or fifties with glioma. CDR3s include the opening cysteine and the closing phenylalanine or tryptophan. D genes are given only for firm matches. Some rows mark clone size as missing; the rest say once, few, many or name a class of expanded clone.

V gene	clone size	J gene	D gene	CDR3 length	CDR3 protein	CDR3 DNA
TRBV5-6	-	TRBJ1-2	-	12	CASTGANYGYTF	TGTGCCAGTACCGGGGCTAACTATGGCTACACCTTC
TRBV11-3	-	TRBJ2-5	TRBD2	18	CASSQGLAGGKTQETQYF	TGTGCCAGCAGCCAGGGGCTAGCGGGAGGTAAAACCCAAGAGACCCAGTACTTC
TRBV5-1	-	TRBJ2-7	-	12	CASSNPTYEQYF	TGCGCCAGCAGCAACCCGACCTACGAGCAGTACTTC
TRBV9	-	TRBJ1-1	TRBD1	17	CASSAAGGTGGSTEAFF	TGTGCCAGCAGCGCGGCCGGGGGGACAGGGGGATCTACTGAAGCTTTCTTT
TRBV29-1	-	TRBJ1-5	-	13	CSTLSDPSQPQHF	TGCAGCACCCTATCGGACCCCAGCCAGCCCCAGCATTTT
TRBV19	-	TRBJ2-5	-	13	CASSIMGQETQYF	TGTGCCAGTAGTATAATGGGGCAAGAGACCCAGTACTTC
TRBV9	-	TRBJ2-7	-	15	CASSVGGAGSYEQYF	TGTGCCAGCAGCGTAGGAGGGGCCGGCTCCTACGAGCAGTACTTC
TRBV27	-	TRBJ2-7	TRBD2	16	CASSLSSGRISYEQYF	TGTGCCAGCAGTTTATCTAGCGGGAGAATCTCCTACGAGCAGTACTTC
TRBV9	-	TRBJ1-2	-	16	CASSVEGRANSYGYTF	TGTGCCAGCAGCGTAGAGGGCCGGGCCAACTCCTATGGCTACACCTTC
TRBV28	-	TRBJ1-1	-	14	CASSRTGGDTEAFF	TGTGCCAGCAGTCGGACGGGAGGCGACACTGAAGCTTTCTTT
TRBV7-9	-	TRBJ1-1	-	13	CASSLFTNTEAFF	TGTGCCAGCAGCTTGTTTACGAACACTGAAGCTTTCTTT
TRBV4-3	few	TRBJ2-7	-	15	CASSQVYGAGYEQYF	TGCGCCAGCAGCCAAGTTTATGGGGCGGGATACGAGCAGTACTTC
TRBV4-1	-	TRBJ2-7	-	13	CASSQGLWSEQYF	TGCGCCAGCAGCCAAGGGCTTTGGTCCGAGCAGTACTTC
TRBV27	-	TRBJ2-5	-	14	CASSLIGQQETQYF	TGTGCCAGCAGTTTAATTGGACAGCAAGAGACCCAGTACTTC
TRBV10-3	-	TRBJ2-1	-	14	CAIRNLPVGSEQFF	TGTGCCATCAGGAACCTACCGGTAGGAAGCGAGCAGTTCTTC
TRBV6-5	-	TRBJ1-1	-	16	CASSYPRGARVTEAFF	TGTGCCAGCAGTTACCCCCGGGGGGCGAGGGTGACTGAAGCTTTCTTT
TRBV5-1	-	TRBJ2-5	-	16	CASSFRPGRARETQYF	TGCGCCAGCAGCTTTCGACCCGGCAGGGCTCGAGAGACCCAGTACTTC
TRBV12-5	-	TRBJ2-1	TRBD1	15	CASGAGTGQYNEQFF	TGTGCTAGTGGTGCAGGGACAGGACAATACAATGAGCAGTTCTTC
TRBV7-9	-	TRBJ2-5	TRBD2	16	CASSPRTSGGRETQYF	TGTGCCAGCAGCCCACGGACTAGCGGGGGGCGGGAGACCCAGTACTTC
TRBV5-6	-	TRBJ2-5	-	14	CASSSWAGKETQYF	TGTGCCAGCAGCTCTTGGGCGGGGAAGGAGACCCAGTACTTC
TRBV19	-	TRBJ2-3	-	15	CASSVRARGGDTQYF	TGTGCCAGTAGTGTCCGAGCGAGGGGTGGCGATACGCAGTATTTT
TRBV9	few	TRBJ1-3	-	16	CASSIWDNSPGNTIYF	TGTGCCAGCAGCATCTGGGACAACTCACCTGGAAACACCATATATTTT
TRBV7-2	-	TRBJ2-7	TRBD1	15	CASRSTGASLYEQYF	TGTGCCAGCAGATCTACAGGGGCCAGCCTCTACGAGCAGTACTTC
TRBV27	-	TRBJ1-1	-	14	CASTTGLRNTEAFF	TGTGCCAGCACCACAGGGTTGAGGAACACTGAAGCTTTCTTT
TRBV18	-	TRBJ1-2	-	16	CASSPYQEGSNYGYTF	TGTGCCAGCTCACCATATCAGGAGGGCTCTAACTATGGCTACACCTTC
TRBV10-3	-	TRBJ1-2	-	17	CAISESTARATNYGYTF	TGTGCCATCAGTGAGTCAACAGCCAGGGCTACTAACTATGGCTACACCTTC
TRBV19	-	TRBJ1-1	-	15	CASSSPRRTNTEAFF	TGTGCCAGTAGTAGCCCCAGAAGGACGAACACTGAAGCTTTCTTT
TRBV11-3	-	TRBJ2-7	-	13	CASSLDLAYEQYF	TGTGCCAGCAGCTTAGATCTCGCCTACGAGCAGTACTTC
TRBV4-1	-	TRBJ2-7	-	16	CASSQDQGTNYYEQYF	TGCGCCAGCAGCCAAGATCAGGGGACTAACTACTACGAGCAGTACTTC
TRBV27	few	TRBJ1-5	TRBD1	15	CASRPAGGSNQPQHF	TGTGCCAGTCGCCCGGCAGGGGGAAGCAATCAGCCCCAGCATTTT
TRBV5-1	-	TRBJ1-3	TRBD1	16	CASSLGSGGSGNTIYF	TGCGCCAGCAGCTTGGGGTCAGGGGGCTCTGGAAACACCATATATTTT
TRBV5-4	-	TRBJ2-5	-	13	CASSLNTKKTQYF	TGTGCCAGCAGCTTAAACACCAAGAAGACCCAGTACTTC
TRBV29-1	-	TRBJ2-2	TRBD2	14	CSGGTSGNTGELFF	TGCAGCGGAGGGACTAGCGGAAACACCGGGGAGCTGTTTTTT
TRBV9	-	TRBJ2-1	TRBD1	15	CASSATGGTYNEQFF	TGTGCCAGCAGCGCAACAGGGGGGACCTACAATGAGCAGTTCTTC
TRBV5-1	-	TRBJ2-4	TRBD2	14	CASSLAGGGNIQYF	TGCGCCAGCAGCTTGGCGGGAGGGGGAAACATTCAGTACTTC
TRBV19	-	TRBJ2-1	-	11	CASTQYNEQFF	TGTGCCAGTACACAGTACAATGAGCAGTTCTTC
TRBV21-1	-	TRBJ2-1	-	16	CASSFTTGTEDNEQFF	TGTGCCAGCAGCTTCACCACCGGGACGGAAGACAATGAGCAGTTCTTC
TRBV18	-	TRBJ1-5	-	14	CASSTGLGNQPQHF	TGTGCCAGCAGCACAGGGTTGGGCAATCAGCCCCAGCATTTT
TRBV6-5	-	TRBJ2-5	TRBD2	15	CASSFSGTQGETQYF	TGTGCCAGCAGTTTTAGCGGGACCCAGGGAGAGACCCAGTACTTC
TRBV7-2	-	TRBJ2-7	TRBD2	16	CASSSRRGGSSYEQYF	TGTGCCAGCAGCTCCCGGCGTGGCGGGAGTAGTTACGAGCAGTACTTC
TRBV6-1	-	TRBJ1-4	-	15	CASSELGIGFEKLFF	TGTGCCAGCAGTGAATTGGGGATTGGTTTTGAAAAACTGTTTTTT
TRBV4-1	-	TRBJ2-7	TRBD2	15	CASSQVLAGVYEQYF	TGCGCCAGCAGCCAAGTTCTAGCGGGAGTATACGAGCAGTACTTC
TRBV9	-	TRBJ2-1	-	13	CASSPTPYNEQFF	TGTGCCAGCAGCCCCACCCCCTACAATGAGCAGTTCTTC
TRBV21-1	-	TRBJ1-5	-	15	CASSIGGQGDQPQHF	TGTGCCAGCAGCATTGGGGGACAGGGGGATCAGCCCCAGCATTTT
TRBV15	few	TRBJ2-3	-	11	CATSSRDTQYF	TGTGCCACCAGCAGTCGAGATACGCAGTATTTT
TRBV7-9	-	TRBJ1-1	-	12	CASSFFGTEAFF	TGTGCCAGCAGCTTTTTTGGCACTGAAGCTTTCTTT
TRBV19	-	TRBJ2-7	-	13	CASSIGQVSEQYF	TGTGCCAGTAGTATAGGGCAGGTCTCCGAGCAGTACTTC
TRBV27	-	TRBJ2-2	-	14	CASNRDWPSGELFF	TGTGCCAGCAATAGGGACTGGCCTTCCGGGGAGCTGTTTTTT
TRBV19	-	TRBJ1-1	-	13	CASSTQLNTEAFF	TGTGCCAGTAGTACCCAGCTTAACACTGAAGCTTTCTTT
TRBV12-5	-	TRBJ2-5	TRBD1	14	CASGPRDRQETQYF	TGTGCTAGTGGTCCGCGGGACAGGCAAGAGACCCAGTACTTC
TRBV4-2	-	TRBJ1-1	-	13	CASSQDLEVRAFF	TGTGCCAGCAGCCAAGATTTGGAGGTTCGGGCTTTCTTT
TRBV5-1	-	TRBJ2-1	TRBD2	16	CASSLGLAGPSNEQFF	TGCGCCAGCAGCTTGGGACTAGCGGGACCTAGTAATGAGCAGTTCTTC
TRBV7-6	-	TRBJ2-1	-	17	CASSLDGRVNVYNEQFF	TGTGCCAGCAGCTTAGACGGGAGAGTCAACGTCTACAATGAGCAGTTCTTC
TRBV5-6	-	TRBJ2-5	-	14	CASSLDMKEETQYF	TGTGCCAGCAGCTTGGACATGAAGGAAGAGACCCAGTACTTC
TRBV11-3	-	TRBJ1-1	-	12	CASSPVRPEAFF	TGTGCCAGCAGCCCGGTTAGACCTGAAGCTTTCTTT